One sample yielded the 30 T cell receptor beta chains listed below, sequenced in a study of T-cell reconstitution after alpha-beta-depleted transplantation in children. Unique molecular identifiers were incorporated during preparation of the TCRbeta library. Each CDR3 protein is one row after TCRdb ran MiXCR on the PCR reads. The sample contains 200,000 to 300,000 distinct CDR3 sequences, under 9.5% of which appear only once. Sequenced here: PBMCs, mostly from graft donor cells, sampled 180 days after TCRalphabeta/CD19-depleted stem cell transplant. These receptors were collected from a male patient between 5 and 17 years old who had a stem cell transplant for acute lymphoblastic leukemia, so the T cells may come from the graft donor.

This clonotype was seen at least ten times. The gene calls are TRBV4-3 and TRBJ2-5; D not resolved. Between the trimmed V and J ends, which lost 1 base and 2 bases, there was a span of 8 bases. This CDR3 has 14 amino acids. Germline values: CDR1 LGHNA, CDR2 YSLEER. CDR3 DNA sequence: TGCGCCAGCAGCCAAGGAACGTATCAAGAGACCCAGTACTTC. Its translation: CASSQGTYQETQYF.

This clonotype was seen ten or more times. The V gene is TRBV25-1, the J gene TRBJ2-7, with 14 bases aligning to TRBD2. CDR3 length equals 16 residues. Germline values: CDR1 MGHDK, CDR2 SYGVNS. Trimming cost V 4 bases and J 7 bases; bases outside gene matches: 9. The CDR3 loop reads CASSGPGLAGAGEQYF. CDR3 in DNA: TGTGCCAGCAGTGGCCCGGGACTAGCGGGAGCGGGGGAGCAGTACTTC.

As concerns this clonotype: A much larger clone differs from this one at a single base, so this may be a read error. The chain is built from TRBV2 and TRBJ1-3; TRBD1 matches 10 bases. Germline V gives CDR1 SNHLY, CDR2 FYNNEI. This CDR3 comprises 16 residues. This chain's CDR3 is CASSARTGGIGNAIYF. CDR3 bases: TGTGCCAGCAGTGCCAGGACAGGGGGAATTGGAAACGCCATATATTTT. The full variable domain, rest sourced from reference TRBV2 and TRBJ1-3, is EPEVTQTPSHQVTQMGQEVILRCVPISNHLYFYWYRQILGQKVEFLVSFYNNEISEKSEIFDDQFSVERPDGSNFTLKIRSTKLEDSAMYFCASSARTGGIGNAIYFGEGSWLTVV.

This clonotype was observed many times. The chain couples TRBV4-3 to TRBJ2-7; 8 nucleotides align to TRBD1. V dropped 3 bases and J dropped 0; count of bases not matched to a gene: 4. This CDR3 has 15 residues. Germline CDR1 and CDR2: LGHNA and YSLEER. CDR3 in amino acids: CASSHLTGASYEQYF. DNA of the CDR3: TGCGCCAGCAGCCACTTGACAGGGGCCTCCTACGAGCAGTACTTC.

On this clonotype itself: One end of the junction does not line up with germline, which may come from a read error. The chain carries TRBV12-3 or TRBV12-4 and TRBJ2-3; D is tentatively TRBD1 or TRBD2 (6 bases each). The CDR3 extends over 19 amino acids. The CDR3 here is CARSRGLASASLGTDTQYF. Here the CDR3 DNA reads TGTGCCCGCAGTAGGGGGTTGGCTAGCGCAAGCTTGGGCACAGATACGCAGTATTTT.

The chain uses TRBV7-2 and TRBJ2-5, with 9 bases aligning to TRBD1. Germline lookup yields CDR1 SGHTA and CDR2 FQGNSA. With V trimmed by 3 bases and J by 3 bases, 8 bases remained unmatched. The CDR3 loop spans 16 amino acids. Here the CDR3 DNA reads TGTGCCAGCAGCTTTACCGGGACAGGGATCAAAGAGACCCAGTACTTC. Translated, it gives CASSFTGTGIKETQYF. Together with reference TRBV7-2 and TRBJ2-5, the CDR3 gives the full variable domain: GAGVSQSPSNKVTEKGKDVELRCDPISGHTALYWYRQSLGQGLEFLIYFQGNSAPDKSGLPSDRFSAERTGGSVSTLTIQRTQQEDSAVYLCASSFTGTGIKETQYFGPGTRLLVL.

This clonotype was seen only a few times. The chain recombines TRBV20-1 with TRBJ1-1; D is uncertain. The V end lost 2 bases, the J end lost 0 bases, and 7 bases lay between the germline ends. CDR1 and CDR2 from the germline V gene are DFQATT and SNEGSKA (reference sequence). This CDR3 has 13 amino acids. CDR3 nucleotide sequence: TGCAGTGCTAGATTTACGGTGAACACTGAAGCTTTCTTT. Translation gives CSARFTVNTEAFF.

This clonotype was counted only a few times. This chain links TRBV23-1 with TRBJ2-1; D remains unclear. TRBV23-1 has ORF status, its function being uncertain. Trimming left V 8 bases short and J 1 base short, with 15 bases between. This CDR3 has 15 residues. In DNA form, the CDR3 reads TGCGCCAGCGCCCCCGAAACAGTATCCTACAATGAGCAGTTCTTC. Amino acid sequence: CASAPETVSYNEQFF.

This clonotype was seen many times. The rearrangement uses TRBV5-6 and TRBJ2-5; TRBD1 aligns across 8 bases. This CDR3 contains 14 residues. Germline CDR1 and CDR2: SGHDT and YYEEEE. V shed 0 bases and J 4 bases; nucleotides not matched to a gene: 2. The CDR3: CASSLGTGGETQYF. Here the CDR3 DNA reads TGTGCCAGCAGCTTGGGAACAGGGGGAGAGACCCAGTACTTC.

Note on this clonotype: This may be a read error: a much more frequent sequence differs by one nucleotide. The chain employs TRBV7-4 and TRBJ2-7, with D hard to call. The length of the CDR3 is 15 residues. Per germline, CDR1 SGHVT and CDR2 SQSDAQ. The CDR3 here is CATSLMAGSPYEQYF. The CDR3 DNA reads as TGTGCCACCAGCTTAATGGCTGGGTCACCCTACGAGCAGTACTTC.

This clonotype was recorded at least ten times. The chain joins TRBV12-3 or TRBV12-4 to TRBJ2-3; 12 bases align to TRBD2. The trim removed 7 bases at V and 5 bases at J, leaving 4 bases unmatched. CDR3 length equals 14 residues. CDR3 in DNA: TGTGCCAGCACCCCACTAGCGGGAGGAGATACGCAGTATTTT. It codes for CASTPLAGGDTQYF.

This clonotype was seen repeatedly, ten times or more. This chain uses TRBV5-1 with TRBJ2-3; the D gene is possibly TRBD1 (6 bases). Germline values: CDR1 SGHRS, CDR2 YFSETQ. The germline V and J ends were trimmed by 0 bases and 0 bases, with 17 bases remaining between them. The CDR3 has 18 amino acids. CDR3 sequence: CASSLGAGATTSTDTQYF. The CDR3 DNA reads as TGCGCCAGCAGCTTGGGGGCAGGGGCGACGACTAGCACAGATACGCAGTATTTT.

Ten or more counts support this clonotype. This CDR3 reads CSAPGTGITEAFF. CDR3 DNA sequence: TGCAGTGCTCCCGGGACAGGGATCACTGAAGCTTTCTTT. The gene calls are TRBV20-1 and TRBJ1-1; 9 bases are a match to TRBD1. CDR3 length: 13 amino acids. With V trimmed by 5 bases and J by 4 bases, 5 bases remained unmatched. Germline lookup yields CDR1 DFQATT and CDR2 SNEGSKA (reference sequence).

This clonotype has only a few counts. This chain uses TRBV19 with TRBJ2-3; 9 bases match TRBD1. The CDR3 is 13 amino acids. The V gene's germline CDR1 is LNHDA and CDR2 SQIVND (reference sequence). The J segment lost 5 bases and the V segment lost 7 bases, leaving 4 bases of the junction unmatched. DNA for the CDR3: TGTGCCAGTACCGGGACAGGGAGAGATACGCAGTATTTT. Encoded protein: CASTGTGRDTQYF.

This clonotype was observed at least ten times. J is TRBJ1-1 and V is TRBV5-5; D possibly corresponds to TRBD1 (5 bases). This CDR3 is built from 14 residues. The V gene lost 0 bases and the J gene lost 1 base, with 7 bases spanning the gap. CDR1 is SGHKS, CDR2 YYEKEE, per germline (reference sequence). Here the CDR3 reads CASSLGGRNTEAFF. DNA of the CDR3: TGTGCCAGCAGCTTGGGGGGGAGGAACACTGAAGCTTTCTTT.

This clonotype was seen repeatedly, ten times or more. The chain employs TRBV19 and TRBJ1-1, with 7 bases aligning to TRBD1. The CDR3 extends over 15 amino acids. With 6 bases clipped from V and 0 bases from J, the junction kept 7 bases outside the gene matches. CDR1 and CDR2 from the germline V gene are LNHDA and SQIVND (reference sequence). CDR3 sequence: CASRSWDSMNTEAFF. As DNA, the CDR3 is TGTGCCAGTAGATCTTGGGACAGCATGAACACTGAAGCTTTCTTT.

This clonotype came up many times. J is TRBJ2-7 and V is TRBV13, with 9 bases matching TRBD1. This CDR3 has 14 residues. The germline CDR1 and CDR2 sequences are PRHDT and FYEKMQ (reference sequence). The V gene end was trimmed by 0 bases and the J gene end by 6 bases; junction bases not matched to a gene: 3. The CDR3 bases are TGTGCCAGCAGCTTAGGGGACAGGGGTGCCGAGCAGTACTTC. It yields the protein CASSLGDRGAEQYF.

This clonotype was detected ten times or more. The CDR3 sequence is CASSHLDRARREQYF. The CDR3 DNA is TGTGCCAGCAGTCACCTGGACAGGGCTCGGCGGGAGCAGTACTTC. The chain links TRBV12-3 or TRBV12-4 to TRBJ2-7; 8 nucleotides line up with TRBD1. There are 15 residues in the CDR3. J lost 7 bases, V lost 5 bases, and 13 bases had no gene match.

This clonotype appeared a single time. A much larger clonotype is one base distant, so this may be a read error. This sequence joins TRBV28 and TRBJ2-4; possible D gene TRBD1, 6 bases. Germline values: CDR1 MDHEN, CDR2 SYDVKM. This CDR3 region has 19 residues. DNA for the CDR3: TGTGCCAGCAGTTTATTCAGGGGTAGTGGGGTAATAGCCAAAAACATGCAGTACTTC. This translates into CASSLFRGSGVIAKNMQYF.

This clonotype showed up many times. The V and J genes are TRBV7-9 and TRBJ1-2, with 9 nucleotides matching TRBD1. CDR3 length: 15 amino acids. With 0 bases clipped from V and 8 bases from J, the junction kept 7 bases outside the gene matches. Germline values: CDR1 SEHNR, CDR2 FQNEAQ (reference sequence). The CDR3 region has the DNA TGTGCCAGCAGCTTAGCGGACAGGGGAGGACGCGGCTACACCTTC. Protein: CASSLADRGGRGYTF. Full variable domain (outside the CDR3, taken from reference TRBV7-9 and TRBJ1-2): DTGVSQNPRHKITKRGQNVTFRCDPISEHNRLYWYRQTLGQGPEFLTYFQNEAQLEKSRLLSDRFSAERPKGSFSTLEIQRTEQGDSAMYLCASSLADRGGRGYTFGSGTRLTVV.

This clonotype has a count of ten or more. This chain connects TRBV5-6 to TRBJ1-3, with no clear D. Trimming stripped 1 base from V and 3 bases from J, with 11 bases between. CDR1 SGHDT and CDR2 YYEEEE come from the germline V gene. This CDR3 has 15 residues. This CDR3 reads CASSLLPRSGNTIYF. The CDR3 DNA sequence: TGTGCCAGCAGCTTGCTCCCGAGGAGTGGAAACACCATATATTTT.

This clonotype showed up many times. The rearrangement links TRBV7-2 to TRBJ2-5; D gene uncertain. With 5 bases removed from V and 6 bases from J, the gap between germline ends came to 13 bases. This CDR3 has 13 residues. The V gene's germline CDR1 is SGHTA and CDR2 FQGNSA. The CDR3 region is CASSHYGGQTQYF. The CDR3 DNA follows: TGTGCCAGCAGCCATTATGGCGGACAGACCCAGTACTTC. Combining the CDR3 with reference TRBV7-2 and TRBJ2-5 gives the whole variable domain GAGVSQSPSNKVTEKGKDVELRCDPISGHTALYWYRQSLGQGLEFLIYFQGNSAPDKSGLPSDRFSAERTGGSVSTLTIQRTQQEDSAVYLCASSHYGGQTQYFGPGTRLLVL.

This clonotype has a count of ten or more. This chain's CDR3 is CASSWGGENEQFF. The CDR3 region has the DNA TGTGCCAGCAGTTGGGGGGGGGAAAATGAGCAGTTCTTC. The chain joins TRBV27 to TRBJ2-1; the match to TRBD2 covers 7 bases. The germline V gene has CDR1 MNHEY and CDR2 SMNVEV (reference sequence). The CDR3 extends over 13 amino acids. Germline trimming cut 4 bases from V and 7 bases from J; bases unmatched to any gene: 4.

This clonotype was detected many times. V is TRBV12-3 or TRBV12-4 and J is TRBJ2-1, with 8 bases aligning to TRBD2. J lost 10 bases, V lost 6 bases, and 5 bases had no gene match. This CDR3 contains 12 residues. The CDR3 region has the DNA TGTGCCAGCAGCGGGACTAGTGACGAGCAGTTCTTC. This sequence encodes CASSGTSDEQFF.

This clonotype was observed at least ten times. CDR3 DNA: TGTGCCAGCAGTTACTGGGGAGGGGACGAGACCCAGTACTTC. It codes for CASSYWGGDETQYF. The chain carries TRBV6-5 and TRBJ2-5; 7 bases map to TRBD2. Trimming removed 1 base from V and 5 bases from J; junction bases left unmatched: 4. This CDR3 is built from 14 residues. The germline V gene encodes CDR1 MNHEY and CDR2 SVGAGI.

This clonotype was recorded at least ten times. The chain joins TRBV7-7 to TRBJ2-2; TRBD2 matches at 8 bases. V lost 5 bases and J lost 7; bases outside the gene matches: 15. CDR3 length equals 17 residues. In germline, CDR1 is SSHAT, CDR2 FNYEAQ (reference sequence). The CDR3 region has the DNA TGTGCCAGCAGCCCTCAAGGGACGGGGGGGCACGGCGGGGAGCTGTTTTTT. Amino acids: CASSPQGTGGHGGELFF.

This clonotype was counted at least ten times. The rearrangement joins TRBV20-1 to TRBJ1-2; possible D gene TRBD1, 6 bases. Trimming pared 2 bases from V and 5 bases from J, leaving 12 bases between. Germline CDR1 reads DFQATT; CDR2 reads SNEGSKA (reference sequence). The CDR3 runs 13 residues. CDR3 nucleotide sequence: TGCAGTGCTAGAACAGGGAAAGGATATGGCTACACCTTC. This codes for CSARTGKGYGYTF.

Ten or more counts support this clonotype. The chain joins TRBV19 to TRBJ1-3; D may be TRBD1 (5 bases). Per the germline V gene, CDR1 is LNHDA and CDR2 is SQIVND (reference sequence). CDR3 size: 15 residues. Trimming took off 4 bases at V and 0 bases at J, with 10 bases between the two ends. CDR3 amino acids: CASSTGRDSGNTIYF. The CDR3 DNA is TGTGCCAGTAGTACAGGGCGAGACTCTGGAAACACCATATATTTT.

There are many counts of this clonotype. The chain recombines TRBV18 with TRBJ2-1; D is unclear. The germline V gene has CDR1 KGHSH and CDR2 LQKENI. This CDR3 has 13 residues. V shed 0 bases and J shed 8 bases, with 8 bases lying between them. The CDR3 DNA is TGTGCCAGCTCACCACCGGAGTTGCATGAGCAGTTCTTC. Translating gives CASSPPELHEQFF.

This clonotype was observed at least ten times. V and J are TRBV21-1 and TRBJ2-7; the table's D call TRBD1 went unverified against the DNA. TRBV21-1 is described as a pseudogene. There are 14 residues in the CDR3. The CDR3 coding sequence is TGTGCCAGCAGCACCACAGGTGATTCCTACGAGCAGTACTTC. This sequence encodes CASSTTGDSYEQYF.